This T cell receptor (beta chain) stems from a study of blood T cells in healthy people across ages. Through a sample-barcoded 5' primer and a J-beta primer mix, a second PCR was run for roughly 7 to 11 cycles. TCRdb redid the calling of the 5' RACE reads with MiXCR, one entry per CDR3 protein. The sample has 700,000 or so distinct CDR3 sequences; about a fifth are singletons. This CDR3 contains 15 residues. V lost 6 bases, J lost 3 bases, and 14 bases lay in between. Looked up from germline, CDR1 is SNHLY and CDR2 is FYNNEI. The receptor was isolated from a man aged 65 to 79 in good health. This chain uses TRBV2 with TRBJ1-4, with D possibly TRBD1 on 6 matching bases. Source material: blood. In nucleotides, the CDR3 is TGTGCCAGCAGGGCTACAGGGAAGCCTAATGAAAAACTGTTTTTT. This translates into CASRATGKPNEKLFF. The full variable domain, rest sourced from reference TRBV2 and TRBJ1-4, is EPEVTQTPSHQVTQMGQEVILRCVPISNHLYFYWYRQILGQKVEFLVSFYNNEISEKSEIFDDQFSVERPDGSNFTLKIRSTKLEDSAMYFCASRATGKPNEKLFFGSGTQLSVL.